These 14 T cell receptor beta chains were sequenced from one sample in a study of T cell clonality in common variable immunodeficiency. These TCRs' antigens remain unknown. Study outcomes and limitations: In common variable immunodeficiency, TCR beta chains reportedly carried fewer deletions and N-nucleotide insertions.

The protocol was immunoSEQ multiplex PCR, while the TCRdb copy is restricted to in-frame clones and leaves out a portion. The specimen has about 23,000 clones, none found just once. Sequenced material: peripheral blood mononuclear cells. The receptors were sampled from a human donor with common variable immunodeficiency.

This clone was detected only a few times. The read falls 3 residues short of the CDR3 end, and the missing part is taken from the germline J gene. V and J are TRBV18 and TRBJ1-2, with D unresolved. The CDR3 extends over 12 amino acids. CDR1 and CDR2 (germline): KGHSH, LQKENI. V lost 5 bases to trimming and J lost 5 bases, with 9 bases between them. The DNA read from the CDR3 is TGTGCCAGCTCATCCTATACTTATGGC. This translates into CASSSYTYG. The entire CDR3 is CASSSYTYGYTF.

At least ten counts were recorded for this clone. The read falls 3 residues short of the CDR3 end, and the missing part is taken from the germline J gene. The gene calls are TRBV23-1 and TRBJ2-1, with TRBD2 matching 14 bases. TRBV23-1 is designated an ORF whose function remains uncertain. V was pared by 3 bases and J by 8 bases, with 9 bases of the junction left unmatched. This CDR3 is built from 17 residues. The CDR3 region is CASSHSPGTSGRDEQFF. The CDR3 bases that were read are TGCGCCAGCAGTCATTCCCCCGGGACTAGCGGGAGAGATGAG.

This clone is classed as medium-sized. The CDR3 end lies 3 residues beyond the end of the read and is filled in from the germline J gene. This rearrangement joins TRBV2 to TRBJ1-1; TRBD1 agrees at 7 bases. The CDR3 covers 13 residues. The germline gives CDR1 SNHLY, CDR2 FYNNEI. J lost 1 base, V lost 10 bases, and 6 bases had no gene match. Incomplete CDR3 DNA: TGTGCCACCTCGCAGGGGGAGAACACTGAA. Translation gives CATSQGENTE. The whole CDR3 protein is CATSQGENTEAFF.

This clone was counted at least ten times. The CDR3 end falls 3 residues outside the read, so it is completed with the germline J gene. The chain joins TRBV6-1 to TRBJ2-7; unclear D gene. CDR3 length equals 12 residues. Germline values: CDR1 MNHNS, CDR2 SASEGT. Trimming removed 0 bases at V and 6 bases at J, with 6 bases between. CDR3 region: CASSEALAEQYF. The part of the CDR3 DNA that was read is TGTGCCAGCAGTGAAGCGTTGGCCGAG.

This clone was picked up a small number of times. The read ends 3 residues shy of where the CDR3 ends; the end is completed using the germline J gene. V usage is TRBV7-3 and J usage is TRBJ1-1; TRBD1 agrees at 8 bases. Germline V gives CDR1 SGHTA, CDR2 FQGTGA. The CDR3 is 13 amino acids. The ends lost 5 bases at V and 6 bases at J; junction bases unmatched: 5. The CDR3 region is CASSQRTGSEAFF. Partial CDR3 DNA: TGTGCCAGCAGCCAACGGACAGGGTCTGAA. Combining the CDR3 with reference TRBV7-3 and TRBJ1-1 gives the whole variable domain GAGVSQTPSNKVTEKGKYVELRCDPISGHTALYWYRQSLGQGPEFLIYFQGTGAADDSGLPNDRFFAVRPEGSVSTLKIQRTERGDSAVYLCASSQRTGSEAFFGQGTRLTVV.

This clone came up many times. The read is 3 residues too short to cover the CDR3 end, so that end is filled in from the germline J gene. The rearrangement joins TRBV30 to TRBJ2-1, with TRBD1 as a possible D gene (5 bases). Per the germline V gene, CDR1 is GTSNPN and CDR2 is SVGIG (reference sequence). The CDR3 covers 11 residues. V was pared by 5 bases and J by 7 bases, with 9 bases between. The sequenced CDR3 bases are TGTGCCTGGGGACACGAAAATGAG. Its translation: CAWGHENE. The CDR3 in its entirety is CAWGHENEQFF.

This clone was observed a handful of times. The CDR3 extends 3 residues past the end of the read, so its final part is completed from the germline J gene. The chain combines TRBV7-2 with TRBJ1-5; maybe TRBD1 (5 bases). Germline assignment: CDR1 SGHTA and CDR2 FQGNSA. V shed 0 bases and J shed 0 bases, with 6 bases lying between them. The CDR3 contains 15 residues. CDR3 residues: CASSLAGASNQPQHF. Incomplete CDR3 DNA: TGTGCCAGCAGCTTAGCAGGGGCTAGCAATCAGCCC.

The table lists this clone with a few counts. One end of the junction fails to match germline, which may point to a read error. The sequence runs out 3 residues before the end of the CDR3; the remainder is reconstructed from the germline J gene. The chain couples TRBV30 to TRBJ1-2, with D possibly matching TRBD1 (5 bases). The CDR3 is 15 residues long. Germline loops: CDR1 GTSNPN, CDR2 SVGIG (reference sequence). CDR3 DNA, as far as it was read: TGTGCCAGGAGACCGAGGACAATCGAGGTTCGAGGC. Its protein is CARRPRTIEVRG. The entire CDR3 protein is CARRPRTIEVRGYTF.

This clone was seen only a few times. The read ends 3 residues before the CDR3 terminus; that terminus is restored from the germline J gene. The chain carries TRBV19 and TRBJ2-3; TRBD2 matches 11 bases. The germline CDR1 and CDR2 sequences are LNHDA and SQIVND (reference sequence). The CDR3 has 15 residues. V trimming: 3 bases; J trimming: 5 bases; junction bases outside the gene matches: 4. The covered CDR3 bases are TGTGCCAGTAGTATTACTAGCGGGGGCAGAGATACG. It encodes CASSITSGGRDT. The CDR3 reads in full as CASSITSGGRDTQYF.

This clone occurred many times. The read finishes 3 residues shy of the CDR3 end, and the germline J gene is used to complete it. This sample includes further DNA sequences coding for the same CDR3. This chain uses TRBV5-1 with TRBJ1-1; maybe TRBD1 (6 bases). Trimming left V 0 bases short and J 5 bases short, with 11 bases between. Germline CDR1 and CDR2: SGHRS and YFSETQ. The CDR3 has 14 residues. The DNA read from the CDR3 is TGCGCCAGCAGCTTGGGGGGGCAGCTGACTGAA. This encodes CASSLGGQLTE. The full CDR3 sequence reads CASSLGGQLTEAFF.

This clone was found a few times. The CDR3 goes on 3 residues after the read ends, and that part is filled in from the germline J gene. The gene calls are TRBV5-4 and TRBJ2-5; 11 bases agree with TRBD1. V shed 10 bases and J 4 bases; nucleotides not matched to a gene: 9. In germline, CDR1 is SGHNT, CDR2 YYREEE (reference sequence). The CDR3 runs to 14 residues. CDR3 sequence reads: CAGQDRGQGETQYF. The sequenced CDR3 bases are TGTGCCGGCCAGGACAGGGGGCAAGGAGAGACC.

This clone was detected ten times or more. The read is 3 residues too short to cover the CDR3 end, so that end is filled in from the germline J gene. V and J are TRBV5-1 and TRBJ2-5, with a tentative D call TRBD2 (5 bases). Germline V CDR1 and CDR2: SGHRS, YFSETQ. This CDR3 spans 15 amino acids. V shed 0 bases and J shed 5 bases, with 14 bases lying between them. The CDR3 DNA, read in part, is TGCGCCAGCAGCTTGGCTACTAGTCCTCTTGAGACC. This translates into CASSLATSPLET. The full CDR3 sequence reads CASSLATSPLETQYF.

To note about this clone: Read coverage stops 3 residues before the CDR3 terminus; the germline J gene supplies the remainder. V gene TRBV19 combines with J gene TRBJ2-2, with 8 bases lining up with TRBD1. Germline V gene sequence: CDR1 LNHDA, CDR2 SQIVND (reference sequence). Germline trimming cut 3 bases from V and 0 bases from J; bases unmatched to any gene: 6. The length of the CDR3 is 17 residues. CDR3 DNA, as far as it was read: TGTGCCAGTAGTATCGACAGGGGCCCACCGAACACCGGGGAG. It yields the protein CASSIDRGPPNTGE. The entire CDR3 is CASSIDRGPPNTGELFF. Together with reference TRBV19 and TRBJ2-2, the CDR3 gives the full variable domain: DGGITQSPKYLFRKEGQNVTLSCEQNLNHDAMYWYRQDPGQGLRLIYYSQIVNDFQKGDIAEGYSVSREKKESFPLTVTSAQKNPTAFYLCASSIDRGPPNTGELFFGEGSRLTVL.

This clone was counted a few times. The read finishes 3 residues shy of the CDR3 end, and the germline J gene is used to complete it. This chain joins TRBV2 and TRBJ2-5; D is unresolved. V was shortened by 6 bases and J by 7 bases, with 21 bases between the two germline ends. Germline V gene lookup returns CDR1 SNHLY and CDR2 FYNNEI. The length of the CDR3 is 15 residues. CDR3 DNA, as far as it was read: TGTGCCAGCAGGTCAGAAGACGGAGCGTTCGGGACC. It yields the protein CASRSEDGAFGT. The full CDR3 is CASRSEDGAFGTQYF.